The sequence of this TCR beta chain was determined in a study of blood T cell repertoires in COVID-19. Study in general: Acute and convalescent COVID-19 samples came from the United States, Italy and Spain.

Seattle researchers signed up patients amid active infection and tracked them longitudinally. This CDR3 contains 16 residues. V lost 6 bases, J lost 5 bases, and 9 bases stayed unmatched. Germline V gene lookup returns CDR1 LNHDA and CDR2 SQIVND (reference sequence). The authors' processing: Counts of nucleated cells, estimated from reference gene primer amplification, were obtained. Profiled with immunoSEQ multiplex PCR; TCRdb holds only in-frame clones, not every one. V, J and clone size reflect that table, while D and trimming were determined from the DNA. This table holds more than 300,000 clones, almost 90% found once.

What was sequenced was peripheral blood. The chain carries TRBV19 and TRBJ2-5, with 13 bases matching TRBD2. The TCR sequence derives from a woman between 65 and 79 years old with COVID-19, enrolled during active disease. The chain's CDR3 is CASSWTSGGSGETQYF. The DNA for the CDR3 is TGTGCCAGTAGCTGGACTAGCGGGGGTTCAGGCGAGACCCAGTACTTC.